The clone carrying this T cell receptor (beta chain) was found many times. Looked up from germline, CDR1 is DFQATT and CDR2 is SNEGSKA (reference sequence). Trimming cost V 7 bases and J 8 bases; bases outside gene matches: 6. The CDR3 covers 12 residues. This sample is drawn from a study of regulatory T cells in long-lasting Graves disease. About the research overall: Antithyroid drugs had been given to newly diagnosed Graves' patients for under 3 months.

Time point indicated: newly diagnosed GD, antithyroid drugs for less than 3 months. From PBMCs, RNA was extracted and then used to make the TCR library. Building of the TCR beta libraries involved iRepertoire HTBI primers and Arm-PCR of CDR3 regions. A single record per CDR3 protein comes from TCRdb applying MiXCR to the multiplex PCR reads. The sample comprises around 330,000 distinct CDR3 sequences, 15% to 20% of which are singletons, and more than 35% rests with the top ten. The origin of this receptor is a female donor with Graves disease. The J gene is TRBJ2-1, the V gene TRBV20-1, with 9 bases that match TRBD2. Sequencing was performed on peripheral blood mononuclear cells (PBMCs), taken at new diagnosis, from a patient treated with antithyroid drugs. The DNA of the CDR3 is TGCAGTGTAGCGGGAGATAGCTATGAGCAGTTCTTC. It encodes CSVAGDSYEQFF.